Presented here are 19 T cell receptor beta chains from one specimen sequenced in a study of CD8 T cells in ankylosing spondylitis. MiXCR, applied by TCRdb to the 5' RACE reads, yields one record per CDR3 protein. The table lists 150,000 to 200,000 distinct CDR3 sequences, 30% to 35% of them singletons. Sequencing used synovial fluid, either unsorted or a sorted T cell fraction (not recorded which). Every receptor here comes from a male donor with ankylosing spondylitis.

The sample holds many counts of this clonotype. The V and J genes are TRBV28 and TRBJ2-4; D ambiguous. The V end lost 4 bases, the J end lost 0 bases, and 16 bases lay between the germline ends. Per germline, CDR1 MDHEN and CDR2 SYDVKM. This CDR3 is built from 17 residues. This CDR3 is CASSWSSRMLAKNIQYF. In DNA, the CDR3 is TGTGCCAGCAGTTGGTCCTCACGGATGCTAGCCAAAAACATTCAGTACTTC.

This clonotype was counted ten times or more. This chain connects TRBV28 to TRBJ2-3; a weak D match, TRBD1 (5 bases). The V gene's germline CDR1 is MDHEN and CDR2 SYDVKM. The CDR3 consists of 12 residues. The V and J ends lost 11 bases and 8 bases respectively, with 17 bases between them. The CDR3 DNA reads TGTGCCGAAGGGGCGAACTTTGGTACGCAGTATTTT. Amino acids: CAEGANFGTQYF.

This clonotype was counted only a few times. V usage is TRBV28 and J usage is TRBJ2-4; D tentatively reads TRBD1 or TRBD2 (5 bases each). Per germline, CDR1 MDHEN and CDR2 SYDVKM. The CDR3 is made up of 16 amino acids. V lost 6 bases and J lost 0, with 15 bases in between. CDR3 DNA: TGTGCCAGCAGCCTTACGATGGGGGTAGCCAAAAACATTCAGTACTTC. Its translation is CASSLTMGVAKNIQYF. The full variable domain, completed using reference TRBV28 and TRBJ2-4, is DVKVTQSSRYLVKRTGEKVFLECVQDMDHENMFWYRQDPGLGLRLIYFSYDVKMKEKGDIPEGYSVSREKKERFSLILESASTNQTSMYLCASSLTMGVAKNIQYFGAGTRLSVL.

The chain recombines TRBV24-1 with TRBJ2-1; no clear D. CDR1 and CDR2 (germline): KGHDR, SFDVKD. The CDR3 runs to 13 residues. V gave up 4 bases and J gave up 9 bases, with 12 bases separating them. CDR3 nucleotides: TGTGCCACCAGTGACCCCCCTCCTCTTGAGCAGTTCTTC. Translation: CATSDPPPLEQFF.

This clonotype was observed a few times. CDR3 in amino acids: CASSPGTGPGELFF. The CDR3, as DNA: TGTGCCAGCAGCCCCGGGACAGGGCCCGGGGAGCTGTTTTTT. This chain connects TRBV11-3 to TRBJ2-2, with 9 bases lining up with TRBD1. V gave up 5 bases and J gave up 6 bases; unmatched junction bases: 4. Germline CDR1 reads SGHNT; CDR2 reads YENEEA. CDR3 length: 14 residues. Full variable domain (remainder filled in from reference TRBV11-3 and TRBJ2-2): EAGVVQSPRYKIIEKKQPVAFWCNPISGHNTLYWYLQNLGQGPELLIRYENEEAVDDSQLPKDRFSAERLKGVDSTLKIQPAELGDSAVYLCASSPGTGPGELFFGEGSRLTVL.

This chain connects TRBV6-1 to TRBJ1-1, with a possible D match to TRBD1 (5 bases). Per the germline V gene, CDR1 is MNHNS and CDR2 is SASEGT. Between the trimmed V and J ends, which lost 7 bases and 6 bases, there was a span of 21 bases. CDR3 length equals 15 residues. The CDR3 region has the DNA TGTGCCAGCACGCCCCCCTCCTCCAGGGCAGCTGAAGCTTTCTTT. It specifies CASTPPSSRAAEAFF.

In its sample, this clonotype was seen many times. The gene calls are TRBV29-1 and TRBJ1-5; perhaps TRBD1 as D (5 bases). The CDR3 has 13 residues. Trimming removed 3 bases from V and 7 bases from J, with 13 bases in between. CDR1 and CDR2 (germline): SQVTM, ANQGSEA. CDR3 amino acids: CSVDWGVGQPQHF. The DNA for the CDR3 is TGCAGCGTTGATTGGGGGGTTGGACAGCCCCAGCATTTT.

This clonotype was counted only a few times. The chain links TRBV24-1 to TRBJ2-2, with 10 bases identical to TRBD2. This CDR3 contains 17 residues. Germline V gene lookup returns CDR1 KGHDR and CDR2 SFDVKD. The trim removed 6 bases at V and 3 bases at J, leaving 9 bases unmatched. The CDR3 DNA reads TGTGCCACCAGTCGTCGCCTAGCGGGAGTTGACACCGGGGAGCTGTTTTTT. Protein product: CATSRRLAGVDTGELFF.

The rearrangement uses TRBV28 and TRBJ2-4, with D uncertain. The CDR3 loop spans 15 amino acids. V dropped 6 bases and J dropped 10 bases, with 22 bases sitting between them. CDR1 is MDHEN and CDR2 is SYDVKM in the germline V gene. The CDR3 is CASSLAPGPEGIQYF. In DNA form, the CDR3 reads TGTGCCAGCAGCCTTGCCCCGGGTCCCGAAGGGATTCAGTACTTC. The complete variable domain, with remaining parts taken from reference TRBV28 and TRBJ2-4, reads DVKVTQSSRYLVKRTGEKVFLECVQDMDHENMFWYRQDPGLGLRLIYFSYDVKMKEKGDIPEGYSVSREKKERFSLILESASTNQTSMYLCASSLAPGPEGIQYFGAGTRLSVL.

This clonotype has a handful of counts. This rearrangement joins TRBV4-1 to TRBJ1-5, with 7 bases that match TRBD1. V trimming: 1 base; J trimming: 2 bases; junction bases outside the gene matches: 8. Germline CDR1 and CDR2: MGHRA and YSYEKL. The CDR3 has 17 amino acids. The CDR3 sequence: CASSQALGQGGNQPQHF. The CDR3 region has the DNA TGCGCCAGCAGCCAAGCTCTGGGGCAGGGGGGCAATCAGCCCCAGCATTTT.

V is TRBV7-3 and J is TRBJ1-1; tentative D call: TRBD1 (6 bases). The CDR3 spans 15 residues. Germline CDR1 and CDR2: SGHTA and FQGTGA. Deletions cut 1 base from V and 3 bases from J, with 12 bases between. The CDR3 nucleotides read TGTGCCAGCAGCTTAATGGGGGGCGCGGACACTGAAGCTTTCTTT. Amino acid sequence: CASSLMGGADTEAFF.

The chain links TRBV7-9 to TRBJ2-2, with D unresolved. Germline-derived CDR1 and CDR2 are SEHNR and FQNEAQ (reference sequence). V was shortened by 5 bases and J by 4 bases, with 17 bases between the two germline ends. This CDR3 contains 16 residues. The CDR3 DNA reads as TGTGCCAGCAGCCACGATCGGAGTAGGGCCACCGGGGAGCTGTTTTTT. This encodes CASSHDRSRATGELFF.

This clonotype was seen a single time. J is TRBJ2-3 and V is TRBV5-4, with D perhaps TRBD1 (6 bases). Trimming took 0 bases from V and 4 from J, leaving 12 bases between them. The CDR3 is 15 amino acids. Looked up from germline, CDR1 is SGHNT and CDR2 is YYREEE (reference sequence). CDR3 sequence: CASSLGQGMADTQYF. CDR3 DNA sequence: TGTGCCAGCAGCTTGGGGCAGGGGATGGCAGATACGCAGTATTTT.

In this sample, this clonotype turned up many times. The chain joins TRBV5-5 to TRBJ1-2; no firm D call. This CDR3 comprises 14 residues. Germline V gene data show CDR1 as SGHKS and CDR2 as YYEKEE (reference sequence). The V end lost 4 bases, the J end lost 2 bases, and 12 bases lay between the germline ends. CDR3 nucleotide sequence: TGTGCCAGCAGCCCGGCCCCCCGGAACTATGGCTACACCTTC. Translation: CASSPAPRNYGYTF.

The genes are TRBV20-1 and TRBJ2-1, with a tentative D call TRBD1 (5 bases). CDR3 length equals 15 residues. Trimming took 3 bases from V and 3 from J, leaving 15 bases between them. The germline gives CDR1 DFQATT, CDR2 SNEGSKA (reference sequence). The CDR3 DNA is TGCAGTGCTAGGACCCAGGGCAGAGTCTACAATGAGCAGTTCTTC. It yields the protein CSARTQGRVYNEQFF.

In this sample, this clonotype turned up a few times. The V call is TRBV2, the J call TRBJ2-2; D is unresolved. Germline CDR1 is SNHLY and CDR2 is FYNNEI. CDR3 length: 12 amino acids. The V end lost 7 bases, the J end lost 3 bases, and 6 bases lay between the germline ends. In DNA form, the CDR3 reads TGTGCCAGCAACTCACACACCGGGGAGCTGTTTTTT. Translated, it gives CASNSHTGELFF.

Only a few counts were recorded for this clonotype. This rearrangement joins TRBV27 to TRBJ2-4, with 9 nucleotides matching TRBD1. Germline CDR1 MNHEY, CDR2 SMNVEV (reference sequence). The CDR3 is 17 amino acids. V was clipped by 4 bases and J by 7 bases; unmatched bases: 14. CDR3 sequence reads: CASSSLIQLGTGNIQYF. Here the CDR3 DNA reads TGTGCCAGCAGTTCCCTAATACAACTCGGGACAGGGAACATTCAGTACTTC.

The rearrangement joins TRBV20-1 to TRBJ2-2; 7 positions agree with TRBD2. Germline V gene data show CDR1 as DFQATT and CDR2 as SNEGSKA (reference sequence). V was clipped by 6 bases and J by 6 bases; unmatched bases: 13. This CDR3 comprises 15 residues. The CDR3 loop is CSALDAGVKAGELFF. As DNA, the CDR3 is TGCAGTGCCCTAGATGCGGGAGTAAAGGCCGGGGAGCTGTTTTTT.

There are a few counts of this clonotype. The rearrangement uses TRBV9 and TRBJ1-2; D is undetermined. CDR1 is SGDLS and CDR2 is YYNGEE in the germline V gene. Trimming left V 3 bases short and J 4 bases short, with 16 bases between. The CDR3 spans 15 residues. CDR3 sequence: CASSANLRVRYGYTF. As DNA, the CDR3 is TGTGCCAGCAGCGCCAATCTCCGGGTGCGCTATGGCTACACCTTC.